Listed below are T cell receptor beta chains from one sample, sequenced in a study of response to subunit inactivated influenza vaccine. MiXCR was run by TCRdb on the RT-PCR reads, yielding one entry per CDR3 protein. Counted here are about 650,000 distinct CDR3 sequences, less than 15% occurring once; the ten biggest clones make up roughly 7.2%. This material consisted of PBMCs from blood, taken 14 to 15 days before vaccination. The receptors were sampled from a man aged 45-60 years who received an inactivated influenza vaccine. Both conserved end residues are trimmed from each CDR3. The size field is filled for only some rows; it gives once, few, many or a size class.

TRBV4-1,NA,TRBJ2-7,ASSQVLAVFHEQY
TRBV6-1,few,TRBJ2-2,ASSSGFDTGELF
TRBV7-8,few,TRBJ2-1,ASSLRDRAYNEQF
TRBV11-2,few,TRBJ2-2,ASSPRQGRGELF
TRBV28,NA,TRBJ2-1,ASMRASVYNEQF
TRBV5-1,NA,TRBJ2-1,ASSGIAGGPYNEQF
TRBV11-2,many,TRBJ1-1,ASSSRTGNTEAF
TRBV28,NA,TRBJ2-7,ASSTIREGHDEQY
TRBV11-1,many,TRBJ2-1,ASSPPSGRAYNEQF
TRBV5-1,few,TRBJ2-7,ASSLDGTALE
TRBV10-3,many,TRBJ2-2,AIRLAGGTGELF
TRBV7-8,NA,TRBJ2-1,ASSLDRLAGEQF
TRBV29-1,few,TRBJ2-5,SVGTSGVGTQY
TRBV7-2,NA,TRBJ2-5,ASSSRWGAETQY
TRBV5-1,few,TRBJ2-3,ASSLWTRQGVAGASTDTQY
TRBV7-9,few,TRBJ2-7,ASSLAPIGVGDEQY
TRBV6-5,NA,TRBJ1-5,ASSYQTGPGNQPQH
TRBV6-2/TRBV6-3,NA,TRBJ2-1,ASSYSWRGGRMNEQF
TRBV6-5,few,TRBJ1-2,ASSYSRSEYGYT
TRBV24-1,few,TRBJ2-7,ATSDLIGQRRSYGYEQY
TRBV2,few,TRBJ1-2,ASRSGQHYGYT
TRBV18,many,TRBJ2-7,ASSPGSVYEQY
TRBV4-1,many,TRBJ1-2,ASSRQGSYGYT
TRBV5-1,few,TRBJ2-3,ASSAGQSTDTQY
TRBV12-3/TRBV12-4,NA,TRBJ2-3,ASSPTGLATDTQY
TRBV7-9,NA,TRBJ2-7,ASSLERGVSYEQY
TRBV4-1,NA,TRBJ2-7,ASSQEVSSYEQY
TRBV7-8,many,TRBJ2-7,ASSAGPLYEQY
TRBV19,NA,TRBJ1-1,ASSIQGAANTEAF
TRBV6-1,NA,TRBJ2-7,ASSPRGGGAFYEQY
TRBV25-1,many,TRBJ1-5,ASSEAGNQPQH
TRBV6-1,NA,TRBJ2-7,ASSRRGQGSGEQY
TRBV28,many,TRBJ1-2,ASSLLGRPNYGYT
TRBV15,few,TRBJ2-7,ATGPRLANSYEQY
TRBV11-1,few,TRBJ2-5,ASSTTKADPFSGETQY
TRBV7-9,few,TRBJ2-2,ASSVGLHTGELF
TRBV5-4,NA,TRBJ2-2,ASSSRTGLGTGELF
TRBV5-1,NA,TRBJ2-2,ASSFSQATGELF
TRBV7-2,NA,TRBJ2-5,ASSLEFSVPQETQY
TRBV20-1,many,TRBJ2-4,SAASRAKNIQY
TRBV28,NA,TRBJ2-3,ASSRGRDTDTQY
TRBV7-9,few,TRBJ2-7,ASRHPGGRAYEQY
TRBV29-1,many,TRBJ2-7,SVATGSYEQY
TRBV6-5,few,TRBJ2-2,ASSYLAGRTGELF
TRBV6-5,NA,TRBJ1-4,ASSYLGSGEKLF
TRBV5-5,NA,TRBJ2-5,ASSRRDPGETQY
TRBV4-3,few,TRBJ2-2,ASSQGRKRGARTGELF
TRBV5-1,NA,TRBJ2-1,ASSTGQRNEQF
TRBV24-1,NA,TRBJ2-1,ATSAQSRIGRNEQF
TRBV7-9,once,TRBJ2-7,ASSLELRSSYEQY
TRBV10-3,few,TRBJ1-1,AIRPQQNTEAF
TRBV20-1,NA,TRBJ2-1,SARDPGALYNEQF
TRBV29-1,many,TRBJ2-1,SLKPPDNEQF
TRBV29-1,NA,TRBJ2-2,SASGTRGTGELF
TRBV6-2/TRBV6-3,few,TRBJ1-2,ASRPRPRSYGYT